This T cell receptor beta chain was obtained from a study of shared clonotypes between healthy human individuals. The naive CD8 fraction comprised CD45RO-negative cells positively selected for CCR7 and excluded terminally differentiated effector memory CD45RA+ cells. The germline V gene has CDR1 MNHEY and CDR2 SMNVEV (reference sequence). The CDR3 is 15 residues long. With 3 bases removed from V and 4 bases from J, the gap between germline ends came to 16 bases. The assay was immunoSEQ multiplex PCR, and TCRdb's table has in-frame clones only and misses some. The table lists 600,000 or so clones, 90% to 95% of them singletons.

What was sequenced was naive CD8+ T cells sorted from blood. The TCR originated in a woman aged 25 to 39 in good health. The chain joins TRBV27 to TRBJ2-7, with D maybe TRBD2 (6 bases). In DNA form, the CDR3 reads TGTGCCAGCAGTTTTTTTTTGGGGGGTGCATACGAGCAGTACTTC. It yields the protein CASSFFLGGAYEQYF.